The T cell receptor (beta chain) described here comes from a study of cytomegalovirus exposure and HLA in healthy donors. On the study more broadly: Ancestry clustering placed more than 65% of about 400 genotyped donors in the Caucasian-associated cluster.

Healthy bone marrow donors made up the donor group. This PCR relied on a set of 60 Vbeta primers and 13 Jbeta primers. Assay used: immunoSEQ multiplex PCR; TCRdb lists only in-frame clones, some missing. The sample lists approximately 190,000 clones; roughly 80% were seen once. General study results and limits: What was likely a sequencing artifact was a cluster of highly shared sequence variants. Analyzed later, association rates of TCRs varied across HLA loci, with DRB1 most and HLA-C fewest.

A remark on this clone: The antigen is not known.

This sequence originates from a man aged 45-65 years in good health and CMV-seronegative. Sequenced sample: PBMCs.

The CDR3 DNA reads as TGTGCCAGCTCACCACCGAGTCAGAACACTGAAGCTTTCTTT. Encoded protein: CASSPPSQNTEAFF. The chain joins TRBV18 to TRBJ1-1, with D uncertain. Germline V lookup: CDR1 KGHSH, CDR2 LQKENI. CDR3 length: 14 residues. V was pared by 0 bases and J by 1 base, with 6 bases between. The full variable domain, with the rest looked up from reference TRBV18 and TRBJ1-1, is NAGVMQNPRHLVRRRGQEARLRCSPMKGHSHVYWYRQLPEEGLKFMVYLQKENIIDESGMPKERFSAEFPKEGPSILRIQQVVRGDSAAYFCASSPPSQNTEAFFGQGTRLTVV.